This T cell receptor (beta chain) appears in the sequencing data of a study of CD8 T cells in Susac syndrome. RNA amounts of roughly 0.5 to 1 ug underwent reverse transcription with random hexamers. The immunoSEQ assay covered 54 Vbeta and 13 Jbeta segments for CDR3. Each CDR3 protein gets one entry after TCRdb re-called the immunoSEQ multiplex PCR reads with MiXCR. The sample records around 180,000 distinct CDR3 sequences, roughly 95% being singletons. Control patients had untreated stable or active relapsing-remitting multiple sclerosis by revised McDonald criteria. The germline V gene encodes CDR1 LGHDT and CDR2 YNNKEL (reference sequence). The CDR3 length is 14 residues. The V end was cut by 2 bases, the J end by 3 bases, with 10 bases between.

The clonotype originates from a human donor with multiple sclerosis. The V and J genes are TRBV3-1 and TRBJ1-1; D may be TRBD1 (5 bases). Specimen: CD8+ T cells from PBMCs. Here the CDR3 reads CASSQRRGYTEAFF. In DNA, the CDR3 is TGTGCCAGCAGCCAACGTCGGGGGTACACTGAAGCTTTCTTT.